This T cell receptor (beta chain) stems from a study of T cell responses to AZD1222 COVID-19 vaccine. The study's findings and limits: Clonal diversity was possibly underestimated, and white British individuals and females predominated among donors. Spike-spanning, vaccine-associated CD4 TCRs were dominant at 160-218 and 743-854.

Turning to this clone: Antigen specificity is unknown.

Repertoires were generated with immunoSEQ multiplex PCR, while TCRdb's copy carries only in-frame clones and drops some. The top ten hold 7.5% of the sample, which has about 140,000 clones, roughly nine tenths seen once. The germline gives CDR1 SNHLY, CDR2 FYNNEI. The ends were cut back, 0 bases at V and 9 bases at J, with 12 bases in the middle. The CDR3 contains 14 residues. Sequenced material: peripheral blood, taken 28 days after the second dose of the MenACWY control vaccine. The V and J genes are TRBV2 and TRBJ1-5; D gene ambiguous. The TCR was taken from an adult who received the MenACWY meningococcal vaccine as a control. The CDR3 DNA reads TGTGCCAGCAGTGAAGCTTTACTAGGTGGGCCCCAGCATTTT. Encoded protein: CASSEALLGGPQHF.